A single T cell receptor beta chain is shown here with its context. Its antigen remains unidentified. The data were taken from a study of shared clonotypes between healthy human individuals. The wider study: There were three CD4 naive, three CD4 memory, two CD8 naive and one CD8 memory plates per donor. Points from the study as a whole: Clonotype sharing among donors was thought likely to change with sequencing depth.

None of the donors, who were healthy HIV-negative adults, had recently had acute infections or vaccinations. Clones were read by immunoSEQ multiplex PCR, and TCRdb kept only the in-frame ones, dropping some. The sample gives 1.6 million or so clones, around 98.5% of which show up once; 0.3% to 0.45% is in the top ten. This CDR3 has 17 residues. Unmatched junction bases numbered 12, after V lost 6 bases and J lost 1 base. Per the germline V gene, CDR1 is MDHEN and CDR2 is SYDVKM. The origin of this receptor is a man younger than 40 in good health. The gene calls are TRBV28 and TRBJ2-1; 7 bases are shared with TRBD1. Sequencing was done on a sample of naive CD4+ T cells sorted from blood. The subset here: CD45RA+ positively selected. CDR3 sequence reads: CASRTRQGAGSYNEQFF. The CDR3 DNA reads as TGTGCCAGCAGGACAAGACAGGGTGCAGGGTCCTACAATGAGCAGTTCTTC. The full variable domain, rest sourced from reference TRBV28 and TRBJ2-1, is DVKVTQSSRYLVKRTGEKVFLECVQDMDHENMFWYRQDPGLGLRLIYFSYDVKMKEKGDIPEGYSVSREKKERFSLILESASTNQTSMYLCASRTRQGAGSYNEQFFGPGTRLTVL.